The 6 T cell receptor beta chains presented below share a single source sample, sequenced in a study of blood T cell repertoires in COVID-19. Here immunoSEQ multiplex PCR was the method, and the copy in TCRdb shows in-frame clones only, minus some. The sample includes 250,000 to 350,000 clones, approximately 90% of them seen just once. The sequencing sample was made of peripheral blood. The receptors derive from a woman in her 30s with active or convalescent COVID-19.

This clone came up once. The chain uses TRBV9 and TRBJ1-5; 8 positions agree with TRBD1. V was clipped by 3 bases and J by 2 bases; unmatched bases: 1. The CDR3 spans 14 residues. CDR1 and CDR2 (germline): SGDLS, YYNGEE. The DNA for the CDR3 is TGTGCCAGCAGCGAACAGGGGGGCAATCAGCCCCAGCATTTT. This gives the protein CASSEQGGNQPQHF.

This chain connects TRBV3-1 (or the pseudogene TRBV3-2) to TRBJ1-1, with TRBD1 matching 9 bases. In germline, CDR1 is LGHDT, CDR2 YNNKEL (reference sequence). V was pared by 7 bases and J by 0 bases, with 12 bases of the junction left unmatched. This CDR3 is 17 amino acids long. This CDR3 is CASTLSGQGPMNTEAFF. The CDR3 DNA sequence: TGTGCCAGCACCCTCTCGGGACAGGGCCCTATGAACACTGAAGCTTTCTTT.

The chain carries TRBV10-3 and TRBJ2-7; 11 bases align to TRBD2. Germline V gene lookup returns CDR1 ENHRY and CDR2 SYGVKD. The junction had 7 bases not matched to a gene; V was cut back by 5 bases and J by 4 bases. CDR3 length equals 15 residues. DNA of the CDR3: TGTGCCATCAGTTCCTCCACTAGCGGGGGATACGAGCAGTACTTC. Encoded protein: CAISSSTSGGYEQYF.

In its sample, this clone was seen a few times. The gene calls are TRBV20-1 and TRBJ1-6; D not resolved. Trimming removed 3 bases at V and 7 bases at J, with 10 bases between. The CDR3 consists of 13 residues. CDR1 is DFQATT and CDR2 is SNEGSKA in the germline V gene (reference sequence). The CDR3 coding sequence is TGCAGTGCTAGTAGCGGTATGAATTCACCCCTCCACTTT. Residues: CSASSGMNSPLHF.

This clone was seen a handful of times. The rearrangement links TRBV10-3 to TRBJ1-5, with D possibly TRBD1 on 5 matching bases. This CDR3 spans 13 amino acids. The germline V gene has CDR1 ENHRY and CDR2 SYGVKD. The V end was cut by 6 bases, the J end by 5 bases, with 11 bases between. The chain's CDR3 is CAIRQAQDQPQHF. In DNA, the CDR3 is TGTGCCATCAGACAGGCCCAAGATCAGCCCCAGCATTTT.

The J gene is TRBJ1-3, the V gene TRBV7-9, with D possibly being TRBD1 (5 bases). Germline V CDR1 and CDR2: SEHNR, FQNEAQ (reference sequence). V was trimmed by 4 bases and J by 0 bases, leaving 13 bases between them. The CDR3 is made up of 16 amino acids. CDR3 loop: CASSWGTHNSGNTIYF. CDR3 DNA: TGTGCCAGCAGCTGGGGGACTCATAACTCTGGAAACACCATATATTTT.